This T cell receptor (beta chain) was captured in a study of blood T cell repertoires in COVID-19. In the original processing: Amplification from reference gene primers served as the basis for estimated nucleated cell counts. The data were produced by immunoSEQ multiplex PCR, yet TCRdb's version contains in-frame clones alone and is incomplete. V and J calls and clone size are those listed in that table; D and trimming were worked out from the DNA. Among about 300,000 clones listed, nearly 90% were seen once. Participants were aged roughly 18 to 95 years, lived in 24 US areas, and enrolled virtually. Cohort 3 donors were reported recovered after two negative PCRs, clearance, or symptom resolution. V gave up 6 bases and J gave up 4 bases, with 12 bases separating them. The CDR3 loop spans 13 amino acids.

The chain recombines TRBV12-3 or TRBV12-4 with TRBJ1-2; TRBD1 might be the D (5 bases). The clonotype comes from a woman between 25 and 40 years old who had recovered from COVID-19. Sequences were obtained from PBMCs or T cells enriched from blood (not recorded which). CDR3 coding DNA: TGTGCCAGCAGGCTCGGGGGGGGCTATGGCTACACCTTC. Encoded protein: CASRLGGGYGYTF.